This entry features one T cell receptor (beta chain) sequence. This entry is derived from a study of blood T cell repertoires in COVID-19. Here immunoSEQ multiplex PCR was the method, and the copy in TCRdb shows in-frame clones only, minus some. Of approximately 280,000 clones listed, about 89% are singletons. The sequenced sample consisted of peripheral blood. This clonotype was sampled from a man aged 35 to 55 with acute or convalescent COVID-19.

CDR3 sequence reads: CASSASSGGNYGYTF. In DNA form, the CDR3 reads TGCGCCAGCAGCGCCTCCTCGGGAGGGAACTATGGCTACACCTTC. V is TRBV10-2 and J is TRBJ1-2; D is undetermined. Germline CDR1 reads WSHSY; CDR2 reads SAAADI. V lost 6 bases, J lost 2 bases, and 16 bases lay in between. The CDR3 covers 15 residues.